These T cell receptor beta chains were read from a single sample in a study of T-cell reconstitution after alpha-beta-depleted transplantation in children. TCRdb reprocessed the PCR reads via MiXCR and lists one record per CDR3 protein. In the table there are more than 400,000 distinct CDR3 sequences, roughly 44% of which are singletons. Sequencing was performed on PBMCs, taken before TCRalphabeta/CD19-depleted stem cell transplant. Every receptor here comes from a girl aged 2-10 years with aplastic anemia, due to receive a stem cell transplant. Each CDR3 is given with its conserved first and last residue. A D gene is named only where the DNA matches it firmly. The size field is filled for only some rows; it gives once, few, many or a size class.

D: .
J: TRBJ1-3
size: many
V: TRBV9
DNA: TGTGCCAGCAGCGCGGCCGGTTTTGACACCATATATTTT
CDR3: CASSAAGFDTIYF

D: TRBD1
J: TRBJ2-7
size: .
V: TRBV5-1
DNA: TGCGCCAGCAGCTTAGGGACAGCGTACCAATTCTACTACTACGAGCAGTACTTC
CDR3: CASSLGTAYQFYYYEQYF

D: .
J: TRBJ1-2
size: .
V: TRBV6-5
DNA: TGTGCCAGCAGTTACTCGAGGTGGGGCGCCTCGAGATATGGCTACACCTTC
CDR3: CASSYSRWGASRYGYTF

D: TRBD2
J: TRBJ2-3
size: many
V: TRBV7-2
DNA: TGTGCCAGGACCCCGCTCGGGAGGACAGATACGCAGTATTTT
CDR3: CARTPLGRTDTQYF

D: .
J: TRBJ1-2
size: few
V: TRBV19
DNA: TGTGCCAGTACCCGTCAGTCCTCGAACTATGGCTACACCTTC
CDR3: CASTRQSSNYGYTF

D: TRBD2
J: TRBJ2-3
size: .
V: TRBV5-1
DNA: TGCGCCAGCAGCGTAGCGGGAGAATACGATACGCAGTATTTT
CDR3: CASSVAGEYDTQYF

D: TRBD1
J: TRBJ2-1
size: few
V: TRBV7-6
DNA: TGTGCCAGCAGCCGCACAGGGGGTGGGTACAATGAGCAGTTCTTC
CDR3: CASSRTGGGYNEQFF

D: TRBD1
J: TRBJ2-1
size: .
V: TRBV7-9
DNA: TGTGCCAGCAGCCCTCCACAGGGGACGTTCCTCAATGAGCAGTTCTTC
CDR3: CASSPPQGTFLNEQFF

D: .
J: TRBJ2-7
size: .
V: TRBV5-1
DNA: TGCGCCAGCAGCTTGTCCCCCGTCGCTCCTCCGGCCGCCCTTAACTACGAGCAGTACTTC
CDR3: CASSLSPVAPPAALNYEQYF

D: TRBD1
J: TRBJ2-5
size: many
V: TRBV5-1
DNA: TGCGCCAGCAGCTCGACAGGGAGTGAGACCCAGTACTTC
CDR3: CASSSTGSETQYF

D: TRBD1
J: TRBJ2-7
size: .
V: TRBV6-1
DNA: TGTGCCAGCAGGACCACCGGGACAGGGCACGAGCAGTACTTC
CDR3: CASRTTGTGHEQYF

D: .
J: TRBJ2-1
size: once
V: TRBV28
DNA: TGTGCCAGCAGTCCGCCTGTTCTAACGGAGCAGTTCTTC
CDR3: CASSPPVLTEQFF

D: .
J: TRBJ2-1
size: .
V: TRBV7-2
DNA: TGTGCCAGCAGCCCCGGGGGGCAAGCGGTGATCCTCTTC
CDR3: CASSPGGQAVILF

D: TRBD2
J: TRBJ2-1
size: many
V: TRBV10-2
DNA: TGCGCCAGCAGTGGATCTGGGGGCCTAGCGGGGGTGAGCTCCTACAATGAGCAGTTCTTC
CDR3: CASSGSGGLAGVSSYNEQFF

D: .
J: TRBJ2-7
size: .
V: TRBV30
DNA: TGTGCCTGGAGTTCCGGGACGGGCCCCCACGAGCAGTACTTC
CDR3: CAWSSGTGPHEQYF

D: TRBD2
J: TRBJ2-3
size: .
V: TRBV20-1
DNA: TGCAGTGCTAGGGGGACTAGGAACCTGTATTTT
CDR3: CSARGTRNLYF

D: TRBD1
J: TRBJ2-1
size: few
V: TRBV29-1
DNA: TGCAGCGGTACGGGACAGGGGGACAATGAGCAGTTCTTC
CDR3: CSGTGQGDNEQFF

D: .
J: TRBJ2-1
size: many
V: TRBV4-2
DNA: TGTGCCAGCAGCCAAACCCCAGGGGCGGGAGAATGGAATGAGCAGTTCTTC
CDR3: CASSQTPGAGEWNEQFF

D: TRBD1
J: TRBJ2-1
size: few
V: TRBV7-6
DNA: TGTGCCAGCAGTTTGACAGGGGAGTGGGATGAGCAGTTCTTC
CDR3: CASSLTGEWDEQFF

D: TRBD1
J: TRBJ1-6
size: many
V: TRBV20-1
DNA: TGCAGTGCTAGTGGACAGGGCGAAAGTTCACCCCTCCACTTT
CDR3: CSASGQGESSPLHF

D: TRBD2
J: TRBJ2-1
size: .
V: TRBV30
DNA: TGTGCCTGGAGTGTACTGGCGGGAGGCCCCAATGAGCAGTTCTTC
CDR3: CAWSVLAGGPNEQFF

D: .
J: TRBJ2-7
size: .
V: TRBV20-1
DNA: TGCAGTGCTCCACAGGGCGCAGTGGGCTACGAGCAGTACTTC
CDR3: CSAPQGAVGYEQYF

D: .
J: TRBJ1-2
size: .
V: TRBV7-2
DNA: TGTGCCAGCAGTCTAGAGGACACCTTATCGGACTATGGCTACACCTTC
CDR3: CASSLEDTLSDYGYTF

D: .
J: TRBJ2-1
size: .
V: TRBV29-1
DNA: TGCAGCGTTGGCAGGGTAGTTGGGGAGCAGTTCTTC
CDR3: CSVGRVVGEQFF

D: TRBD1
J: TRBJ1-2
size: .
V: TRBV6-1
DNA: TGTGCCAGCAGCTCTACGGGGGGACAGGGAAACTATGGCTACACCTTC
CDR3: CASSSTGGQGNYGYTF

D: TRBD1
J: TRBJ1-5
size: .
V: TRBV20-1
DNA: TGCAGTGCTAGAGATCGCGGGACAGCTAATCAGCCCCAGCATTTT
CDR3: CSARDRGTANQPQHF

D: .
J: TRBJ2-7
size: many
V: TRBV4-2
DNA: TGTGCCAGCAGCCAAGATAGGCTAGTATACGAGCAGTACTTC
CDR3: CASSQDRLVYEQYF

D: .
J: TRBJ2-7
size: .
V: TRBV7-9
DNA: TGTGCCAGCAGCGGAGGAGGGCTTGCGGCCTACGAGCAGTACTTC
CDR3: CASSGGGLAAYEQYF

D: .
J: TRBJ1-5
size: few
V: TRBV7-2
DNA: TGTGCCAGCAGCTTAGTTTCAGGGAGCCCCAATCAGCCCCAGCATTTT
CDR3: CASSLVSGSPNQPQHF

D: .
J: TRBJ2-3
size: .
V: TRBV29-1
DNA: TGCAGCGTTGCGGTGGATACAGATACGCAGTATTTT
CDR3: CSVAVDTDTQYF

D: .
J: TRBJ1-1
size: many
V: TRBV20-1
DNA: TGCAGTGCTAGAGATAATGGGGACCTCAGGAAAGCTTTCTTT
CDR3: CSARDNGDLRKAFF